This T cell receptor (beta chain) was found in a study of T cell repertoires in cytomegalovirus infection. Whole-study context: Based on public TCR beta signatures, there were indications of CMV infection and of a matching HLA type. General observations from the study: Pooled public TCR beta family frequency picked out CMV carriers with the relevant HLA. Clonotype analysis showed dominance of the ex vivo response by HLA-C-restricted CMV-specific TCR beta clonotypes.

Details on this clonotype: Its antigen is still unknown.

The CDR3 contains 14 residues. The ends lost 6 bases at V and 2 bases at J; junction bases unmatched: 3. Germline loops: CDR1 WNHNN, CDR2 SYGVQD (reference sequence). TCRdb re-called the reads through MiXCR, storing one row per CDR3 protein. The table shows 200,000 to 300,000 distinct CDR3 sequences, with roughly an eighth occurring only once. The V gene is TRBV10-1, the J gene TRBJ2-3; 9 nucleotides agree with TRBD2. This clonotype originated in a human donor in good health (CMV status not recorded). Some clones in this sample may be carry-over from other donors' samples. Source material: PBMCs. The CDR3 here is CASSRTSATDTQYF. CDR3 coding DNA: TGCGCCAGCAGCAGGACTAGCGCCACAGATACGCAGTATTTT.